This T cell receptor beta chain appears in the sequencing data of a study of post-analysis software for immune sequencing data. Turning to this clonotype: Antigen: not known.

General observations from the study: Patients had higher frequencies than controls of roughly 5 TRBV segments, including TRBV5-6, TRBV5-1 and TRBV20-1. Clustering by F measure revealed strong co-clustering among samples prepared together in one batch.

The CDR3 length is 15 residues. From germline, CDR1 is MGHRA and CDR2 YSYEKL. V shed 4 bases, J shed 4 bases, and the junction held 6 bases outside the gene matches. Unique molecular identifiers featured in each of the TCR beta cDNA libraries. TCRdb fed the PCR reads into MiXCR, producing one record per CDR3 protein. The sample has roughly 400,000 distinct CDR3 sequences; over 30% are singletons. The sample was blood. The TCR originated in a girl aged 2 to 10 with multiple sclerosis. The chain is built from TRBV4-1 and TRBJ1-4; 7 positions match TRBD1. The CDR3 spells CASSPGQDYNEKLFF. As DNA, the CDR3 is TGCGCCAGCAGCCCCGGACAGGATTATAATGAAAAACTGTTTTTT.